The 8 T cell receptor beta chains below were found in one sample sequenced in a study of T cells in Graves' hyperthyroidism and ophthalmopathy. Amplified TCR beta CDR3 regions derived from RNA transcripts. TCR CDR3 underwent first-round RT-PCR with the HTBI primer set. A single record per CDR3 protein comes from TCRdb applying MiXCR to the multiplex PCR reads. The repertoire holds 300,000 to 400,000 distinct CDR3 sequences, 13% seen once, with 9.2% in the top ten. The sample was blood. These receptors were obtained from a woman aged 18 to 35 with Graves' hyperthyroidism.

This sequence joins TRBV14 and TRBJ1-3, with unresolved D. V was cut by 6 bases and J by 4 bases, with 13 bases left in between. CDR1 SGHDN and CDR2 FVKESK come from the germline V gene. The CDR3 sequence is 14 residues long. The CDR3 reads CASRHRASGNTIYF. CDR3 bases: TGTGCCAGCAGACACCGGGCGTCCGGAAACACCATATATTTT.

At least ten counts were recorded for this clonotype. V gene TRBV18 combines with J gene TRBJ1-3; 7 bases are a match to TRBD1. V gave up 2 bases and J gave up 2 bases; unmatched junction bases: 0. Germline loops: CDR1 KGHSH, CDR2 LQKENI. The CDR3 runs to 14 residues. CDR3 loop: CASSPDRAGNTIYF. The CDR3 DNA sequence: TGTGCCAGCTCACCAGACAGGGCTGGAAACACCATATATTTT. Variable domain in full (rest from reference TRBV18 and TRBJ1-3): NAGVMQNPRHLVRRRGQEARLRCSPMKGHSHVYWYRQLPEEGLKFMVYLQKENIIDESGMPKERFSAEFPKEGPSILRIQQVVRGDSAAYFCASSPDRAGNTIYFGEGSWLTVV.

This clonotype was found many times. This chain links TRBV28 with TRBJ2-7, with no clear D. With 7 bases removed from V and 3 bases from J, the gap between germline ends came to 7 bases. Germline CDR1 is MDHEN and CDR2 is SYDVKM. The CDR3 consists of 11 residues. CDR3: CASKTLYEQYF. CDR3 nucleotide sequence: TGTGCCAGCAAAACCCTCTACGAGCAGTACTTC.

The chain recombines TRBV3-1 with TRBJ2-2; 7 nucleotides agree with TRBD1. V gave up 0 bases and J gave up 3 bases; unmatched junction bases: 10. The CDR3 totals 18 residues. Germline CDR1 LGHDT, CDR2 YNNKEL (reference sequence). CDR3 sequence (DNA): TGTGCCAGCAGCCAAGATGAGGCTTACAGGGGCTACACCGGGGAGCTGTTTTTT. Protein product: CASSQDEAYRGYTGELFF.

This clonotype was picked up many times. This chain joins TRBV20-1 and TRBJ1-5; 8 bases agree with TRBD1. This CDR3 has 14 amino acids. Losses at the gene ends were 5 bases for V and 6 bases for J; bases not matched to a gene: 9. Germline CDR1 reads DFQATT; CDR2 reads SNEGSKA (reference sequence). In DNA, the CDR3 is TGCAGTGCTGTAACCAGGGGGCGCGGTCAGCCCCAGCATTTT. Protein product: CSAVTRGRGQPQHF.

This clonotype was detected ten times or more. The chain uses TRBV7-3 and TRBJ2-1, with 8 nucleotides matching TRBD1. The CDR3 consists of 16 residues. V gave up 5 bases and J gave up 0 bases; unmatched junction bases: 6. The germline gives CDR1 SGHTA, CDR2 FQGTGA. In DNA, the CDR3 is TGTGCCAGCAGCGATACAGGGGGGAGCTCCTACAATGAGCAGTTCTTC. Amino acids: CASSDTGGSSYNEQFF.

This clonotype has a count of ten or more. This sequence joins TRBV28 and TRBJ2-2; the D gene is possibly TRBD2 (6 bases). The germline V gene encodes CDR1 MDHEN and CDR2 SYDVKM. CDR3 size: 14 residues. Trimming left V 3 bases short and J 5 bases short, with 10 bases between. In nucleotides, the CDR3 is TGTGCCAGCAGTTTGGGGGGTTGGACCGGGGAGCTGTTTTTT. Translation: CASSLGGWTGELFF.

This clonotype showed up many times. The chain is built from TRBV4-3 and TRBJ2-7, with 10 nucleotides matching TRBD2. The V gene's germline CDR1 is LGHNA and CDR2 YSLEER. The length of the CDR3 is 18 residues. V lost 0 bases, J lost 2 bases, and 10 bases stayed unmatched. CDR3 sequence: CASSQDLSSGRTAYEQYF. The CDR3 DNA sequence: TGCGCCAGCAGCCAAGATCTGAGTAGCGGGAGGACGGCCTACGAGCAGTACTTC.